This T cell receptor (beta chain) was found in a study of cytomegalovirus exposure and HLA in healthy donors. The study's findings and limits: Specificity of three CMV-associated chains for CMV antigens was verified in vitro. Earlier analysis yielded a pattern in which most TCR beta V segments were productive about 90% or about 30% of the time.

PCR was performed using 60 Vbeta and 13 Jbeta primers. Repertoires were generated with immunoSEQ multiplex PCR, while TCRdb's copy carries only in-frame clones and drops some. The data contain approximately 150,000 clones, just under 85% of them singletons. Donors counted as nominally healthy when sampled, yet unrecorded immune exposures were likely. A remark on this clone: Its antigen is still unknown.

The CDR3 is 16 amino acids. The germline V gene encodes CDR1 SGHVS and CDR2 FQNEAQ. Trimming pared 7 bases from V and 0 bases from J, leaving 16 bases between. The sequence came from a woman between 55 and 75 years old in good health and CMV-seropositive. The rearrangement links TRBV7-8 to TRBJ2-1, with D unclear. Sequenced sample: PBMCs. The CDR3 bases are TGTGCCAGCACCCCGCCGGAGCCGAGCTCCTACAATGAGCAGTTCTTC. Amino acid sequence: CASTPPEPSSYNEQFF.